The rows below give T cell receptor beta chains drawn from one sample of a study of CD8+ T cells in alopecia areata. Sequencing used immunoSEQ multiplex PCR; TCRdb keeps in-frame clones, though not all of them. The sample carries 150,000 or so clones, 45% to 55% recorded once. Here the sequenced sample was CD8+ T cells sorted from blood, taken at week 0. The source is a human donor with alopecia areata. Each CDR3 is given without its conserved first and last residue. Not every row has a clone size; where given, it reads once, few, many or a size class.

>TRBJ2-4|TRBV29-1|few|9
SVVEGNIQY
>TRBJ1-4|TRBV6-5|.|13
ASRTEDDANEKLF
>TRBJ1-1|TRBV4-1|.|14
ASSQDSGRVNTEAF
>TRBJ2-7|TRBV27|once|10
ASTGPAYEQY
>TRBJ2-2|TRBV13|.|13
ASSTGEGHTGELF
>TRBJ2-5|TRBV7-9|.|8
ASSLDTQY
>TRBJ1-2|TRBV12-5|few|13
ASGLGRGHPYGYT
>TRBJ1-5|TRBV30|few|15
AWSGQGARWGNQPQH
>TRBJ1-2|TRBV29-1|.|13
SVEPPEGRLGGYT
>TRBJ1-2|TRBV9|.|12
ASSDESGINGYT
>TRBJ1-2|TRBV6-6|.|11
ASSYAGGIGYT
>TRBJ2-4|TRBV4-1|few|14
ASSPEDSPHENIQY
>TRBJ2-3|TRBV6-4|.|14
ASSEVPGADTDTQY
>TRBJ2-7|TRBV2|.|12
AQTPVTGTYEQY
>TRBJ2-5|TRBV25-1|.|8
ASSAGEQY
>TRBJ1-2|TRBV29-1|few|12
SVGPRDSPYGYT
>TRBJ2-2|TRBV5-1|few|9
ASLFIGELF
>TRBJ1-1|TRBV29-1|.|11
SAPGGAEPEAF
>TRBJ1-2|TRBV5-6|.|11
ASSLAGNYGYT
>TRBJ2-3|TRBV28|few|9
ASSIADTQY
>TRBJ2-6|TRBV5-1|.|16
ASSLTGLLPSGANVLT
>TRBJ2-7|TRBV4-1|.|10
ASSRPPEEQY
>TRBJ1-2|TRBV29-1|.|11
SDVGGEIAGYT
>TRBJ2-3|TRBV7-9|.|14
ASRLPNGGPADTQY
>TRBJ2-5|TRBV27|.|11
ASRRTDQETQY
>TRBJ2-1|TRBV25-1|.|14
ASSEVGGPSYNEQF
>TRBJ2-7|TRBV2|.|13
ASSGTSGGAYEQY
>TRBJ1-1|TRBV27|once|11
ASSARVNTEAF
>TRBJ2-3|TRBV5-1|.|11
ASHEGFSDTQY
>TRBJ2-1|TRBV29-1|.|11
SVRGGSYNEQF
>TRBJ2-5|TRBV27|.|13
ASSPFGRDQETQY
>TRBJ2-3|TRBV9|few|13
ASSVADASTDTQY
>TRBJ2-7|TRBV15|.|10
ATSWTSGEQY
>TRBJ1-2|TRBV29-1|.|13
SVEDTAGLSYGYT
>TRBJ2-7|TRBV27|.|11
ASSSSLFYEQY
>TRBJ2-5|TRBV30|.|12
AWRTGSGQETQY
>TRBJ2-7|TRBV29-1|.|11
SVPSGGRFEQY
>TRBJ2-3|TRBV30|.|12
AWSAGKSTDTQY
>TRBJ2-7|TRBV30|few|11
AWVDSFSYEQY
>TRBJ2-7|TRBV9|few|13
ASSVGVGTTYEQY
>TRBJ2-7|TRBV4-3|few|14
ASSQESPSLGDEQY